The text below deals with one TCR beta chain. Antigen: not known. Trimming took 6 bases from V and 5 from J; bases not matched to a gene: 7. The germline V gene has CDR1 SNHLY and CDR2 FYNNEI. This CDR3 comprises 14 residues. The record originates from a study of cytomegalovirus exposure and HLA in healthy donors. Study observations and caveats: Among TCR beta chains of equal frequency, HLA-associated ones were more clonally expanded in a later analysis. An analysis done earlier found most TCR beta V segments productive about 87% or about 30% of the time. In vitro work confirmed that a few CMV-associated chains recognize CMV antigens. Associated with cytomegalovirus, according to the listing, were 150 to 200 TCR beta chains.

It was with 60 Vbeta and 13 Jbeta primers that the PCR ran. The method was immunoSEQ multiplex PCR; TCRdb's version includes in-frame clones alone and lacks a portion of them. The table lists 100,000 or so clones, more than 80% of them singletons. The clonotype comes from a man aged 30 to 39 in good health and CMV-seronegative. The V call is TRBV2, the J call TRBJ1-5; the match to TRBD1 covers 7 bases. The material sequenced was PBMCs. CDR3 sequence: CASRPTGDYQPQHF. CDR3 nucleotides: TGTGCCAGCAGGCCCACAGGGGATTATCAGCCCCAGCATTTT.